This T cell receptor (beta chain) was recorded in a study of HIV-infected children after antiretroviral therapy interruption. About the study: Children were on planned treatment interruption or continuous treatment.

By share, this clonotype counts as medium-sized. Trimming stripped 7 bases from V and 6 bases from J, with 9 bases between. The CDR3 sequence is 12 residues long. The TCR library was built from RNA with a 3' RACE protocol and unique molecular identifiers. TCRdb used MiXCR to reprocess the 3' RACE reads, holding one entry per CDR3 protein. This repertoire shows about 37,000 distinct CDR3 sequences, approximately 7% found once; its top ten account for around 1%. Documented treatment: PENTA 11 planned treatment interruption arm or continuous ART arm. This clonotype originated in a pool of human donors with HIV. This chain connects TRBV12-3 or TRBV12-4 to TRBJ1-4; D uncertain. The source was CD45RA+ CD4+ T cells from PBMCs, pooled from several time points, collected from a donor given antiretroviral therapy, either interrupted or continuous. Subset denoted: naive CD4+ CD45RA+ CD45RO- T cells. The CDR3: CASTIRHEKLFF. For the CDR3, the DNA is TGTGCCAGCACTATACGACATGAAAAACTGTTTTTT.